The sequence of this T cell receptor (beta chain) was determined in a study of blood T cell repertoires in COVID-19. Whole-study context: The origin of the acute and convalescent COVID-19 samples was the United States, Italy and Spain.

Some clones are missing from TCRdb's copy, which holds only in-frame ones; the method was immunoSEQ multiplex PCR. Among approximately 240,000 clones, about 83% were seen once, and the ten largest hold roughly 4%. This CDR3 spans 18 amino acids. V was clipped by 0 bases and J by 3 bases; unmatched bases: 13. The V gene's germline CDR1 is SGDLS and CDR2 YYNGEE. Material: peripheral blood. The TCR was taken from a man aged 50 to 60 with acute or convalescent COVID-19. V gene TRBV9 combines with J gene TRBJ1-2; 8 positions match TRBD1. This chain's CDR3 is CASSVDRQGAFSYYGYTF. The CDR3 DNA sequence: TGTGCCAGCAGCGTAGATCGGCAGGGGGCCTTTTCTTACTATGGCTACACCTTC.